Below are 8 T cell receptor beta chains sequenced from a single sample in a study of T cells in Graves' hyperthyroidism and ophthalmopathy. The TCR beta CDR3 regions underwent amplification using RNA transcripts as the source. The TCR CDR3 first-round RT-PCR relied on the HTBI primer set. Each CDR3 protein gets one entry after TCRdb re-called the multiplex PCR reads with MiXCR. The data show about 610,000 distinct CDR3 sequences, with 14% to 15% seen just once and 3.5% to 4.5% held by the top ten. The sample taken for sequencing was blood. These receptors were collected from a woman in her thirties or forties with Graves' ophthalmopathy.

This clonotype occurred many times. The gene calls are TRBV7-9 and TRBJ1-5; the match to TRBD1 covers 8 bases. This CDR3 has 14 amino acids. Germline V gives CDR1 SEHNR, CDR2 FQNEAQ (reference sequence). With 5 bases clipped from V and 5 bases from J, the junction kept 5 bases outside the gene matches. The CDR3 coding sequence is TGTGCCAGCAGCCTTACAGGGGGGGATCAGCCCCAGCATTTT. Translation gives CASSLTGGDQPQHF.

This clonotype was seen many times. CDR3 sequence reads: CASSPRQVMNTEAFF. The CDR3 nucleotides read TGTGCCAGTAGTCCTAGACAGGTAATGAACACTGAAGCTTTCTTT. The V and J genes are TRBV19 and TRBJ1-1; a weak D match, TRBD1 (6 bases). CDR3 length equals 15 residues. Germline V gene sequence: CDR1 LNHDA, CDR2 SQIVND (reference sequence). V was trimmed by 5 bases and J by 0 bases, leaving 13 bases between them.

V is TRBV27 and J is TRBJ1-2, with 7 nucleotides matching TRBD1. This CDR3 has 15 residues. V was pared by 4 bases and J by 3 bases, with 8 bases of the junction left unmatched. Germline V lookup: CDR1 MNHEY, CDR2 SMNVEV (reference sequence). The CDR3 bases are TGTGCCAGCAGTTATAAGACAGGGCTCGACTATGGCTACACCTTC. This encodes CASSYKTGLDYGYTF.

This clonotype has at least ten counts. The chain employs TRBV28 and TRBJ2-5, with unresolved D. V lost 6 bases and J lost 7, with 12 bases in between. Germline assignment: CDR1 MDHEN and CDR2 SYDVKM. CDR3 length equals 12 residues. CDR3 in DNA: TGTGCCAGCAGCTTGAACGTGGGGACCCAGTACTTC. It encodes CASSLNVGTQYF.

This clonotype turned up a few times. This clone may be a read error of a much larger clone one base away. The J gene is TRBJ2-7, the V gene TRBV15; TRBD2 agrees at 15 bases. Per the germline V gene, CDR1 is LNHNV and CDR2 is YYDKDF (reference sequence). This CDR3 is built from 17 residues. With V trimmed by 5 bases and J by 3 bases, 8 bases remained unmatched. Here the CDR3 DNA reads TGTGCCACCAGCGCGCGGACTAGCGGGGGGGCCCTCTACGAGCAGTACTTC. Amino acid sequence: CATSARTSGGALYEQYF.

The genes are TRBV4-2 and TRBJ1-6; 7 bases are a match to TRBD1. Unmatched junction bases numbered 2, after V lost 1 base and J lost 5 bases. From germline, CDR1 is LGHNA and CDR2 YNFKEQ. This CDR3 comprises 15 residues. Written as DNA, the CDR3 is TGTGCCAGCAGCCAAGGGGACAGACATAATTCACCCCTCCACTTT. It encodes CASSQGDRHNSPLHF.

In its sample, this clonotype was seen many times. The gene calls are TRBV29-1 and TRBJ1-1; D remains unclear. The CDR3 is 10 amino acids. Germline CDR1 is SQVTM and CDR2 is ANQGSEA. Deletions cut 7 bases from V and 7 bases from J, with 10 bases between. CDR3 loop: CSARRDEAFF. CDR3 DNA sequence: TGCAGCGCCCGGCGCGATGAAGCTTTCTTT.

There are many counts of this clonotype. This chain joins TRBV27 and TRBJ2-3; a weak D match, TRBD1 (5 bases). CDR1 and CDR2 (germline): MNHEY, SMNVEV (reference sequence). The CDR3 is 15 residues long. The V end lost 2 bases, the J end lost 6 bases, and 15 bases lay between the germline ends. CDR3 bases: TGTGCCAGCAGTTTAGTTACAGGCCTGGGGGATACGCAGTATTTT. Translating gives CASSLVTGLGDTQYF.